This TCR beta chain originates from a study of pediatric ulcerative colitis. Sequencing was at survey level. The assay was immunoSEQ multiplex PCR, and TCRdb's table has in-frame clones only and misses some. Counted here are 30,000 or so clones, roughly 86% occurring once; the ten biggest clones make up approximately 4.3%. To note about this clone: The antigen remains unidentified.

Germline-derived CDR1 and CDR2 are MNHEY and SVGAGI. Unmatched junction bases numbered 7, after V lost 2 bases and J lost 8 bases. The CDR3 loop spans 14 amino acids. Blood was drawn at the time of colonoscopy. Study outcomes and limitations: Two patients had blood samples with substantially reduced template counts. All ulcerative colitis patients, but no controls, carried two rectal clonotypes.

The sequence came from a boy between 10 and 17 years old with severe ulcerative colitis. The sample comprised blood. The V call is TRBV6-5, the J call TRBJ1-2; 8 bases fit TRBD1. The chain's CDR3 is CASSYDDRGRGYTF. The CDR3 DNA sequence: TGTGCCAGCAGTTACGACGACAGGGGTCGGGGCTACACCTTC.